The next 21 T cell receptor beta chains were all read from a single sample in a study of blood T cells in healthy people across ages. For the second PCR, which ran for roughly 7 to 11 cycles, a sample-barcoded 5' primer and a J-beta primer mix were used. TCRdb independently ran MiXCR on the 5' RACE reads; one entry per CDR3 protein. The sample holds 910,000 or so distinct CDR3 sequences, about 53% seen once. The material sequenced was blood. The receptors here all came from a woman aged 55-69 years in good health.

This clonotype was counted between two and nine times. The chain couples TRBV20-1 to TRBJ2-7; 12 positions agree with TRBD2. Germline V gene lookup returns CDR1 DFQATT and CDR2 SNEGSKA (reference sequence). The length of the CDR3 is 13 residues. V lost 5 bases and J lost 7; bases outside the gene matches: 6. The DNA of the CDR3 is TGCAGTGCTCGGCTAGCGGGAGGGAGGGAGCAGTACTTC. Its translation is CSARLAGGREQYF.

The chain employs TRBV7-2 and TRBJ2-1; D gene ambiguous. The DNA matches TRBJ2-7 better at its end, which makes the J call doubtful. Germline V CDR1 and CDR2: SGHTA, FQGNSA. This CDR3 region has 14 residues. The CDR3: CASSRSGINNEQYF. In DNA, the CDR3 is TGTGCCAGCAGCAGATCAGGCATAAACAATGAGCAGTACTTC.

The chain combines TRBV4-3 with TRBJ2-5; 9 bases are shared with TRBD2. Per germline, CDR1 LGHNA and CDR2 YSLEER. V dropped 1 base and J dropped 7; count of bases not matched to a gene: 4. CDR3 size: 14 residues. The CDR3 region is CASSQAAGGGTQYF. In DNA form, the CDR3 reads TGCGCCAGCAGCCAAGCAGCGGGAGGAGGGACCCAGTACTTC.

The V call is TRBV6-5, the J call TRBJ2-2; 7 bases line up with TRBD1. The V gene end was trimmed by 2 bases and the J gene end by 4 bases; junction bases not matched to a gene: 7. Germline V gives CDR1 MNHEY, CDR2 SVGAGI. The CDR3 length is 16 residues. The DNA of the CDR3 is TGTGCCAGCAGTTACCAAGGGGGCGCTGGCACCGGGGAGCTGTTTTTT. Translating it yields CASSYQGGAGTGELFF.

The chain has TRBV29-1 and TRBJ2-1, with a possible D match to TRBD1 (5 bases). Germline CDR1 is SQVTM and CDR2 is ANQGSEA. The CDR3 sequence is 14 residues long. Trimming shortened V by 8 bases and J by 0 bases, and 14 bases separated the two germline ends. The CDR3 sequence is CSSDDSSSYNEQFF. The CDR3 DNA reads TGCAGCTCAGACGACAGTAGCTCCTACAATGAGCAGTTCTTC.

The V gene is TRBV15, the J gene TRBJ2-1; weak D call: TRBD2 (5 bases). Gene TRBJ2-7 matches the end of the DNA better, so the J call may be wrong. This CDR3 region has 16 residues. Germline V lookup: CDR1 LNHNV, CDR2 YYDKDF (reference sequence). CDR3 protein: CATSRGYGGLYNKQYF. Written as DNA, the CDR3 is TGTGCCACCAGCAGAGGTTACGGCGGGTTATACAATAAGCAGTACTTC.

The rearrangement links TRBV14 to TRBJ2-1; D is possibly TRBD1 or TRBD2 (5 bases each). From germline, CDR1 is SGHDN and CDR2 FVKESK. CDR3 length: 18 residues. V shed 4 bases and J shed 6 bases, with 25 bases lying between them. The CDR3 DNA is TGTGCCAGCAGCCCGCGCCTCGGGACCCCAAAAGCTTCCAATGAGCAGTTCTTC. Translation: CASSPRLGTPKASNEQFF.

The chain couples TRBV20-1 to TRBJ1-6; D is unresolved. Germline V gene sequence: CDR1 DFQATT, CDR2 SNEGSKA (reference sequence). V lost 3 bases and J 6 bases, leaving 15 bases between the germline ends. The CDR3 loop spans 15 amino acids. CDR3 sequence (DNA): TGCAGTGCTAGCCGCGGTTTGCGGATTAATTCACCCCTCCACTTT. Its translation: CSASRGLRINSPLHF.

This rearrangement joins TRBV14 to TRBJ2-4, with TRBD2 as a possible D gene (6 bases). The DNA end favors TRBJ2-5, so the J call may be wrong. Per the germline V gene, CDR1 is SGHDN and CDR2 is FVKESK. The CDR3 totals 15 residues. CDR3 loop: CASSLGGGGTETQYF. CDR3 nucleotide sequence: TGTGCCAGCAGCCTCGGGGGAGGTGGTACTGAGACCCAGTACTTC.

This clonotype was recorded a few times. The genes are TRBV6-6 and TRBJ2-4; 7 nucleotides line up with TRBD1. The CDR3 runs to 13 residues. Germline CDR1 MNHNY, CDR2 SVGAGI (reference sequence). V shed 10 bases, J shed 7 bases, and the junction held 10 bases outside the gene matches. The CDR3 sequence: CATTDRAGNIQYF. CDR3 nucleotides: TGTGCCACCACAGACAGGGCGGGTAACATTCAGTACTTC.

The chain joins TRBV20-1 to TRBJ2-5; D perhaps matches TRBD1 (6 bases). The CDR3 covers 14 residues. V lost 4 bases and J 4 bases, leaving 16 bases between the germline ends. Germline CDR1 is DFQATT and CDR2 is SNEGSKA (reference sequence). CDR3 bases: TGCAGTGCTAACGAGCAGGGGTTGGGAGAGACCCAGTACTTC. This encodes CSANEQGLGETQYF.

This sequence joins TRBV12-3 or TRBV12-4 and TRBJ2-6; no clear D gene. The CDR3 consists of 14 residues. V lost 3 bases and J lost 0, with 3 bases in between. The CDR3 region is CASSFYSGANVLTF. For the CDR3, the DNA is TGTGCCAGCAGTTTCTACTCTGGGGCCAACGTCCTGACTTTC.

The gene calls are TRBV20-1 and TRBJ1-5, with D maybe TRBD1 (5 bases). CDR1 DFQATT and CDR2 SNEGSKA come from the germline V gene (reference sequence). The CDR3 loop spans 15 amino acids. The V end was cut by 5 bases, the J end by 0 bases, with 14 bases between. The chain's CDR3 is CSALKRDRSNQPQHF. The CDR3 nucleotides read TGCAGTGCTCTTAAGCGGGACCGTAGCAATCAGCCCCAGCATTTT.

The CDR3 nucleotides are TGTGCCAGTGCAGGGACAGATACGCAGTATTTT. It translates to CASAGTDTQYF. The genes are TRBV24-1 and TRBJ2-3, with D perhaps TRBD1 (5 bases). This CDR3 comprises 11 residues. V gave up 11 bases and J gave up 3 bases, with 8 bases separating them. The V gene's germline CDR1 is KGHDR and CDR2 SFDVKD.

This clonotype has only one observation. The CDR3 loop reads CASSPGSGRGGEQFF. DNA for the CDR3: TGTGCCAGCAGCCCAGGTAGCGGGAGAGGCGGTGAGCAGTTCTTC. V usage is TRBV7-8 and J usage is TRBJ2-1, with 9 bases aligning to TRBD2. This CDR3 has 15 residues. Looked up from germline, CDR1 is SGHVS and CDR2 is FQNEAQ. The V and J ends lost 5 bases and 9 bases, in that order; junction bases with no gene match: 11.

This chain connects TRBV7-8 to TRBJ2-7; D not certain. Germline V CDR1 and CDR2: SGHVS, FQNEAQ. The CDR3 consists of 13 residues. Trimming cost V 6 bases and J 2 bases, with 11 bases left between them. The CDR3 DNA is TGTGCCAGCAGTACCAGAATGGCCTACGAGCAGTACTTC. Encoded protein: CASSTRMAYEQYF.

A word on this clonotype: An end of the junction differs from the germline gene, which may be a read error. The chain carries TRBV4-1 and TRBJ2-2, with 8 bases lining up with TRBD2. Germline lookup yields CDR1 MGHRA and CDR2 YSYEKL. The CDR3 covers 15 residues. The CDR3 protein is CVSSWNSGNTGDLFF. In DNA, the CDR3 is TGCGTCAGCAGCTGGAATAGCGGGAACACCGGGGATCTGTTTTTT.

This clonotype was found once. The CDR3 DNA is TGTGCCAGCAGCTTAGGATGGACTATGAACACTGAAGCTTTCTTT. It translates to CASSLGWTMNTEAFF. V gene TRBV7-9 combines with J gene TRBJ1-1; D is uncertain. Per the germline V gene, CDR1 is SEHNR and CDR2 is FQNEAQ (reference sequence). The V gene lost 1 base and the J gene lost 0 bases, with 9 bases spanning the gap. The CDR3 has 15 residues. The variable domain in full, completed from reference TRBV7-9 and TRBJ1-1, reads DTGVSQNPRHKITKRGQNVTFRCDPISEHNRLYWYRQTLGQGPEFLTYFQNEAQLEKSRLLSDRFSAERPKGSFSTLEIQRTEQGDSAMYLCASSLGWTMNTEAFFGQGTRLTVV.

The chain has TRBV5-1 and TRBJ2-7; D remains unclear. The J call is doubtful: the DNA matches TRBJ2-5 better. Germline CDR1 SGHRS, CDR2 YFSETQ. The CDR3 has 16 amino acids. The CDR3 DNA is TGCGCCAGCAGCTTGACGGGTCTATCGCGCTCTGAGACCCAGTACTTC. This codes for CASSLTGLSRSETQYF.

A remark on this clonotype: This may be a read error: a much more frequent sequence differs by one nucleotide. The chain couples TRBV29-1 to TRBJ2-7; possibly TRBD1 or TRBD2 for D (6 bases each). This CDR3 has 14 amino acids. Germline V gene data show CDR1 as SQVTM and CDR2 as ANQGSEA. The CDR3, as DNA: TGCAGCGTTGAAGGCGGGACACATTCCTACGAGCAGAACTTC. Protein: CSVEGGTHSYEQNF.

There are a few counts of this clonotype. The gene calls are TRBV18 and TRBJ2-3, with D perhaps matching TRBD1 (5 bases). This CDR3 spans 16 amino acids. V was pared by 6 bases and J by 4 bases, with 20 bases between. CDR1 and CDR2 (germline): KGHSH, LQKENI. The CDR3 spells CASSPSRQTTPDTQYF. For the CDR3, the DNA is TGTGCCAGCTCTCCCAGCAGACAGACAACCCCAGATACGCAGTATTTT.